Detailed here is one TCR beta chain. Its antigen remains unidentified. This CDR3 is also generated by other DNA sequences in the sample. These data come from a study of shared clonotypes between healthy human individuals. Naive CD8 cells lacked CD45RO, underwent positive selection for CCR7 and left out terminally differentiated effector memory CD45RA+ cells. Donors, healthy HIV-negative adults, lacked recent acute infections or vaccinations. Once extracted for a subset, genomic DNA was divided evenly among several immunoSEQ plates. Sequenced by immunoSEQ multiplex PCR; TCRdb stores in-frame clones only, minus some. Of 750,000 to 1,000,000 clones listed, about 92% are singletons. Study conclusions and caveats: In a few donors, 4.5% to 5.5% of naive CD4 clonotypes appeared in common.

CDR1 and CDR2 from the germline V gene are LNHDA and SQIVND (reference sequence). The CDR3 is 14 amino acids. V dropped 3 bases and J dropped 0 bases, with 3 bases sitting between them. This TCR was sampled from a man between 25 and 39 years old in good health. This chain uses TRBV19 with TRBJ2-6; D is unclear. Sequenced material: naive CD8+ T cells sorted from blood. The CDR3 here is CASSINSGANVLTF. As DNA, the CDR3 is TGTGCCAGTAGTATTAACTCTGGGGCCAACGTCCTGACTTTC.